Below are 22 T cell receptor beta chains sequenced from a single sample in a study of CD8+ T cells in alopecia areata. It was cDNA, reverse transcribed from extracted RNA, that served as the sequencing template. The table came from immunoSEQ multiplex PCR; TCRdb's copy has only in-frame clones and leaves some out. The sample consists of 120,000 to 150,000 clones, less than 75% of them appearing once. The sample taken for sequencing was CD8+ T cells sorted from blood. The receptors shown here come from a human donor in good health.

The V and J genes are TRBV30 and TRBJ1-3; D is unclear. This CDR3 contains 14 residues. Trimming shortened V by 1 base and J by 0 bases, and 7 bases separated the two germline ends. The germline gives CDR1 GTSNPN, CDR2 SVGIG (reference sequence). The chain's CDR3 is CAWSGADSGNTIYF. CDR3 DNA sequence: TGTGCCTGGAGTGGGGCAGACTCTGGAAACACCATATATTTT.

This clone appeared a few times. V gene TRBV12-5 combines with J gene TRBJ2-1; D gene ambiguous. V dropped 3 bases and J dropped 8 bases, with 8 bases sitting between them. This CDR3 region has 12 residues. Germline assignment: CDR1 LGHNT and CDR2 FRNRAP. DNA of the CDR3: TGTGCTAGTGGTTTCTCATCCCATGAGCAGTTCTTC. It yields the protein CASGFSSHEQFF.

This clone was seen more than once but under ten times. The V call is TRBV19, the J call TRBJ1-1; D not resolved. This CDR3 region has 13 residues. V was trimmed by 5 bases and J by 4 bases, leaving 11 bases between them. Germline CDR1 is LNHDA and CDR2 is SQIVND (reference sequence). The CDR3 reads CASSPGMSTEAFF. CDR3 DNA: TGTGCCAGTAGTCCGGGAATGTCCACTGAAGCTTTCTTT.

V and J are TRBV29-1 and TRBJ1-5; D uncertain. Trimming took off 4 bases at V and 2 bases at J, with 6 bases between the two ends. The length of the CDR3 is 12 residues. The germline CDR1 and CDR2 sequences are SQVTM and ANQGSEA. For the CDR3, the DNA is TGCAGCGTTGGGGTAGGCAATCAGCCCCAGCATTTT. This translates into CSVGVGNQPQHF.

A single count supports this clone. The sample holds other DNA sequences that translate to the same CDR3. The chain links TRBV9 to TRBJ2-5, with unresolved D. This CDR3 is 14 amino acids long. Per germline, CDR1 SGDLS and CDR2 YYNGEE. Between the trimmed V and J ends, which lost 0 bases and 1 base, there was a span of 7 bases. The CDR3 region is CASSVVDSQETQYF. The CDR3 DNA follows: TGTGCCAGCAGCGTAGTGGATAGCCAAGAGACCCAGTACTTC.

This chain uses TRBV5-1 with TRBJ2-5; no clear D. Trimming removed 0 bases at V and 4 bases at J, with 7 bases between. The CDR3 loop spans 13 amino acids. The germline V gene has CDR1 SGHRS and CDR2 YFSETQ. CDR3 in DNA: TGCGCCAGCAGCTTGGTCGGCTTAGAGACCCAGTACTTC. It translates to CASSLVGLETQYF.

This clone was recorded a few times. J is TRBJ2-1 and V is TRBV19; D unclear. Germline V gene data show CDR1 as LNHDA and CDR2 as SQIVND (reference sequence). V was shortened by 7 bases and J by 5 bases, with 21 bases between the two germline ends. The CDR3 totals 16 residues. The CDR3 sequence is CASTHSWEGLNNEQFF. CDR3 bases: TGTGCCAGTACTCACTCCTGGGAAGGCCTAAACAATGAGCAGTTCTTC. Full variable domain (outside the CDR3, taken from reference TRBV19 and TRBJ2-1): DGGITQSPKYLFRKEGQNVTLSCEQNLNHDAMYWYRQDPGQGLRLIYYSQIVNDFQKGDIAEGYSVSREKKESFPLTVTSAQKNPTAFYLCASTHSWEGLNNEQFFGPGTRLTVL.

This chain connects TRBV7-2 to TRBJ2-7; D not certain. Germline V lookup: CDR1 SGHTA, CDR2 FQGNSA. The length of the CDR3 is 17 residues. The ends were cut back, 1 base at V and 3 bases at J, with 19 bases in the middle. The CDR3, as DNA: TGTGCCAGCAGCTTAGGGTCGGGCCTTCTTGCCTACTACGAGCAGTACTTC. This sequence encodes CASSLGSGLLAYYEQYF.

In this sample, this clone turned up once. The chain is built from TRBV7-2 and TRBJ2-7; 8 bases align to TRBD1. This CDR3 is 15 amino acids long. V was pared by 1 base and J by 2 bases, with 4 bases of the junction left unmatched. The germline V gene encodes CDR1 SGHTA and CDR2 FQGNSA. The CDR3 protein is CASSLVTGEAYEQYF. CDR3 nucleotide sequence: TGTGCCAGCAGCTTAGTGACAGGGGAGGCCTACGAGCAGTACTTC.

A note on this clone: Other DNA sequences in this specimen translate into the identical CDR3. This chain uses TRBV2 with TRBJ1-2; TRBD1 matches 7 bases. There are 11 residues in the CDR3. J gave up 6 bases and V 6 bases, and 1 base lay outside the gene matches. In germline, CDR1 is SNHLY, CDR2 FYNNEI. The CDR3 DNA follows: TGTGCCAGCAGGACAGGGAATGGCTACACCTTC. Amino acid sequence: CASRTGNGYTF.

The chain recombines TRBV30 with TRBJ1-2; D is unclear. The CDR3 is 13 residues long. Germline V lookup: CDR1 GTSNPN, CDR2 SVGIG (reference sequence). The germline V and J ends were trimmed by 5 bases and 6 bases, with 16 bases remaining between them. CDR3 sequence reads: CAWVQSVVDGYTF. The DNA of the CDR3 is TGTGCCTGGGTTCAATCTGTGGTCGATGGCTACACCTTC.

V gene TRBV27 combines with J gene TRBJ2-5; TRBD1 matches at 9 bases. Losses at the gene ends were 6 bases for V and 5 bases for J; bases not matched to a gene: 10. The CDR3 loop spans 15 amino acids. The germline gives CDR1 MNHEY, CDR2 SMNVEV (reference sequence). The CDR3 sequence is CASSTRQGGSETQYF. Written as DNA, the CDR3 is TGTGCCAGCAGCACGCGACAGGGGGGCTCGGAGACCCAGTACTTC.

V and J are TRBV9 and TRBJ2-1; perhaps TRBD2 as D (5 bases). Germline assignment: CDR1 SGDLS and CDR2 YYNGEE. This CDR3 is 16 amino acids long. V lost 3 bases to trimming and J lost 8 bases, with 21 bases between them. CDR3 DNA sequence: TGTGCCAGCAGCGCCTCCACCCGGGGAGAGCCCTATGAGCAGTTCTTC. Its protein product is CASSASTRGEPYEQFF.

This rearrangement joins TRBV27 to TRBJ2-1, with D perhaps matching TRBD1 (6 bases). Germline V CDR1 and CDR2: MNHEY, SMNVEV (reference sequence). V lost 5 bases to trimming and J lost 9 bases, with 14 bases between them. The CDR3 contains 13 residues. CDR3 sequence reads: CASSTNLGGEQFF. DNA of the CDR3: TGTGCCAGCAGTACCAACCTAGGGGGTGAGCAGTTCTTC.

This clone was seen just once. The rearrangement links TRBV7-8 to TRBJ2-1; D might be TRBD1 (6 bases). Germline loops: CDR1 SGHVS, CDR2 FQNEAQ. Trimming shortened V by 1 base and J by 5 bases, and 9 bases separated the two germline ends. The CDR3 loop spans 14 amino acids. CDR3 sequence (DNA): TGTGCCAGCAGCTTAGGTGCAGGGGACAATGAGCAGTTCTTC. It translates to CASSLGAGDNEQFF.

This clone appeared a few times. This chain links TRBV6-5 with TRBJ1-2; 9 bases are a match to TRBD1. V lost 8 bases and J lost 7; bases outside the gene matches: 5. Germline V gene sequence: CDR1 MNHEY, CDR2 SVGAGI. The CDR3 is made up of 12 amino acids. DNA of the CDR3: TGTGCCAGCGGGCAACAGGGGGCTGGCTACACCTTC. This translates into CASGQQGAGYTF.

The V call is TRBV29-1, the J call TRBJ1-2; 12 nucleotides line up with TRBD1. Trimming cost V 4 bases and J 3 bases; bases outside gene matches: 6. The CDR3 has 15 amino acids. The germline CDR1 and CDR2 sequences are SQVTM and ANQGSEA. CDR3 sequence reads: CSVGGTGGSDYGYTF. CDR3 nucleotide sequence: TGCAGCGTTGGAGGGACAGGGGGCTCTGACTATGGCTACACCTTC.

This chain links TRBV29-1 with TRBJ2-1; D unclear. Trimming cost V 3 bases and J 12 bases, with 9 bases left between them. Germline assignment: CDR1 SQVTM and CDR2 ANQGSEA. The CDR3 contains 10 residues. CDR3 region: CSVDAPGQFF. The CDR3 DNA sequence: TGCAGCGTTGATGCTCCAGGGCAGTTCTTC.

This clone has a handful of counts. The rearrangement links TRBV29-1 to TRBJ2-1, with a tentative D call TRBD1 (6 bases). V was pared by 7 bases and J by 6 bases, with 16 bases between. The length of the CDR3 is 13 residues. CDR1 is SQVTM, CDR2 ANQGSEA, per germline. In DNA, the CDR3 is TGCAGCGCCCTGACAGGCCGCGGCAATGAGCAGTTCTTC. It is translated as CSALTGRGNEQFF.

The chain recombines TRBV19 with TRBJ2-7; D gene uncertain. The CDR3 has 13 amino acids. Trimming shortened V by 5 bases and J by 6 bases, and 14 bases separated the two germline ends. The germline V gene encodes CDR1 LNHDA and CDR2 SQIVND (reference sequence). The CDR3 DNA follows: TGTGCCAGTAGTTCCCGGGCGCTAGGCGAGCAGTACTTC. This encodes CASSSRALGEQYF.

This clone was counted between two and nine times. The V and J genes are TRBV29-1 and TRBJ2-1; D is uncertain. The CDR3 has 11 amino acids. V was cut by 4 bases and J by 9 bases, with 10 bases left in between. The germline V gene encodes CDR1 SQVTM and CDR2 ANQGSEA. The CDR3: CSVVRSGEQFF. The CDR3, as DNA: TGCAGCGTTGTGCGATCGGGTGAGCAGTTCTTC.

The J gene is TRBJ2-5, the V gene TRBV2; perhaps TRBD2 as D (6 bases). V was trimmed by 4 bases and J by 3 bases, leaving 12 bases between them. The CDR3 spans 14 residues. Germline V lookup: CDR1 SNHLY, CDR2 FYNNEI. CDR3 nucleotides: TGTGCCAGCAGTGGACATGGGAGGAAAGAGACCCAGTACTTC. It is translated as CASSGHGRKETQYF.